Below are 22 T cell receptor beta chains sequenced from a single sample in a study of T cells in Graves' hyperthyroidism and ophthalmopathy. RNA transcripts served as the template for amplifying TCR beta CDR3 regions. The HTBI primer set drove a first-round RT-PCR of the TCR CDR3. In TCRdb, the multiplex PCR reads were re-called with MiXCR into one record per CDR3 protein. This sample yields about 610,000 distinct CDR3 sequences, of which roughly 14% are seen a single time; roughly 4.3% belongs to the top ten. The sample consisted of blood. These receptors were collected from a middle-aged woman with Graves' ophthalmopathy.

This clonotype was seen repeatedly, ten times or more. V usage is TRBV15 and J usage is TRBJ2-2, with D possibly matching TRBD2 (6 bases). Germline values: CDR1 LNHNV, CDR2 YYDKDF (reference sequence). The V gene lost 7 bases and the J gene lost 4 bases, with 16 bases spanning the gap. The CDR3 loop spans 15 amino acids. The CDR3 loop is CATTAYGGTTGELFF. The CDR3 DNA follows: TGTGCCACCACCGCTTACGGGGGAACCACCGGGGAGCTGTTTTTT.

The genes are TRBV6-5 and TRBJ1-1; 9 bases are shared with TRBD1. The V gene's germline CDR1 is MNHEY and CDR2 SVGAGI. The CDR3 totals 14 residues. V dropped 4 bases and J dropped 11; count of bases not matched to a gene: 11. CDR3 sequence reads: CASSSPSRDRVAFF. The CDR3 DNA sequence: TGTGCCAGCAGTTCCCCGTCCCGGGACAGGGTGGCTTTCTTT.

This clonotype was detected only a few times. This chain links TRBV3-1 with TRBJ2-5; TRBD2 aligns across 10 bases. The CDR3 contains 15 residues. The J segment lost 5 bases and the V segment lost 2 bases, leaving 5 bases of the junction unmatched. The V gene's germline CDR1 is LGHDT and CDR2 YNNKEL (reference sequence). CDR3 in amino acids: CASSQPTSGTETQYF. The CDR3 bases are TGTGCCAGCAGCCAACCCACTAGCGGGACGGAGACCCAGTACTTC.

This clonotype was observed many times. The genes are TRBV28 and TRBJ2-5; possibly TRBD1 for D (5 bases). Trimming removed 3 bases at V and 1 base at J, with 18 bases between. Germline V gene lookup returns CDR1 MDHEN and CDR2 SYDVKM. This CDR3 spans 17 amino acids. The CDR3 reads CASSFRWGLTIQETQYF. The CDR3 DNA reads TGTGCCAGCAGTTTCCGATGGGGCCTTACAATCCAAGAGACCCAGTACTTC.

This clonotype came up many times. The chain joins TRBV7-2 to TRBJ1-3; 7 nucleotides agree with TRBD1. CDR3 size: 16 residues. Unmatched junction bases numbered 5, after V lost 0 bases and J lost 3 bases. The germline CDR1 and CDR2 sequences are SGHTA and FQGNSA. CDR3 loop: CASSLAGTERGNTIYF. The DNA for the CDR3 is TGTGCCAGCAGCTTAGCCGGGACAGAGCGTGGAAACACCATATATTTT.

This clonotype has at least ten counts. DNA for the CDR3: TGTGCCAGCAGTGAGGTCAAGCAACAGCCCCAGCATTTT. Protein: CASSEVKQQPQHF. This rearrangement joins TRBV2 to TRBJ1-5, with D unclear. The CDR3 spans 13 residues. CDR1 is SNHLY and CDR2 is FYNNEI in the germline V gene. V was cut by 3 bases and J by 7 bases, with 10 bases left in between.

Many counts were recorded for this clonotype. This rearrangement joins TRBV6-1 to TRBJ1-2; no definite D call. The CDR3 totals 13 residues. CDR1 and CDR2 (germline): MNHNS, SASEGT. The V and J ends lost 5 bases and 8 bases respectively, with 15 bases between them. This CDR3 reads CASSQRRTEGYTF. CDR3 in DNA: TGTGCCAGCAGTCAACGCCGTACGGAGGGCTACACCTTC.

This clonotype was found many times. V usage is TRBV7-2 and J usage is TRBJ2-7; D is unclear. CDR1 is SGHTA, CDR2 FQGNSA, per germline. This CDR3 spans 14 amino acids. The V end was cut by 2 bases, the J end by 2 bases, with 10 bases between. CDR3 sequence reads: CASSLQPGPYEQYF. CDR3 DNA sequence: TGTGCCAGCAGCTTACAACCGGGCCCCTACGAGCAGTACTTC.

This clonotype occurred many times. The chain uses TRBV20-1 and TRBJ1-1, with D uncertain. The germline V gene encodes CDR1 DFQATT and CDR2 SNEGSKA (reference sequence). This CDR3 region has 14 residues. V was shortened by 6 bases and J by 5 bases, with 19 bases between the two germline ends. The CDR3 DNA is TGCAGTGCGCCTTCTAAAGTCGGTGGGACTGAAGCTTTCTTT. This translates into CSAPSKVGGTEAFF.

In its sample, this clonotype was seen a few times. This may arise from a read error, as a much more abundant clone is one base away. The CDR3 DNA reads as TGTGCCAGCAGATTCACAGATACGCAGTATTTT. As protein: CASRFTDTQYF. The V gene is TRBV6-1, the J gene TRBJ2-3; no reliable D call. Trimming took off 6 bases at V and 2 bases at J, with 3 bases between the two ends. The CDR3 consists of 11 residues. Germline V gives CDR1 MNHNS, CDR2 SASEGT.

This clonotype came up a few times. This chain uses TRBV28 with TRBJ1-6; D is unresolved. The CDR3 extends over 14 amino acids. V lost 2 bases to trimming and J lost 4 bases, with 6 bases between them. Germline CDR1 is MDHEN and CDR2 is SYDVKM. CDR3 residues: CASSLAEYNSPLHF. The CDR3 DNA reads TGTGCCAGCAGTTTAGCAGAATATAATTCACCCCTCCACTTT.

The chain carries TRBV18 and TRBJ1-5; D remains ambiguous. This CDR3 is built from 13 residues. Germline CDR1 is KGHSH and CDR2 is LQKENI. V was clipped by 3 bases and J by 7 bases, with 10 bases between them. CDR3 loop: CASSPSPHQPQHF. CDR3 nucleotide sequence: TGTGCCAGCTCACCGAGCCCCCACCAGCCCCAGCATTTT.

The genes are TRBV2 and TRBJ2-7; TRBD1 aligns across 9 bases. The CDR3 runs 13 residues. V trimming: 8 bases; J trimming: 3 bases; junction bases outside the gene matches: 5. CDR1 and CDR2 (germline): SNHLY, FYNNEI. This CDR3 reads CASAGTGIYEQYF. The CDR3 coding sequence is TGTGCCAGCGCCGGGACAGGGATCTACGAGCAGTACTTC.

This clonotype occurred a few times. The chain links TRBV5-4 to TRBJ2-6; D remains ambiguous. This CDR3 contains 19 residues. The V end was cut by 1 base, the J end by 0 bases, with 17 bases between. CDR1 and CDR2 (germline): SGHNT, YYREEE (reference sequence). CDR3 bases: TGTGCCAGCAGCTTGAACCCCCGCAGCTACAGCTCTGGGGCCAACGTCCTGACTTTC. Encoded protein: CASSLNPRSYSSGANVLTF. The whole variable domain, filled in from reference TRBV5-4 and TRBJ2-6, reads ETGVTQSPTHLIKTRGQQVTLRCSSQSGHNTVSWYQQALGQGPQFIFQYYREEENGRGNFPPRFSGLQFPNYSSELNVNALELDDSALYLCASSLNPRSYSSGANVLTFGAGSRLTVL.

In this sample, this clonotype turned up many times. The CDR3 DNA reads as TGTGCCATCTCGGCGTTGAACACTGAAGCTTTCTTT. It codes for CAISALNTEAFF. This chain links TRBV10-3 with TRBJ1-1, with D hard to call. The V and J ends lost 8 bases and 0 bases respectively, with 7 bases between them. This CDR3 is built from 12 residues. The germline V gene encodes CDR1 ENHRY and CDR2 SYGVKD.

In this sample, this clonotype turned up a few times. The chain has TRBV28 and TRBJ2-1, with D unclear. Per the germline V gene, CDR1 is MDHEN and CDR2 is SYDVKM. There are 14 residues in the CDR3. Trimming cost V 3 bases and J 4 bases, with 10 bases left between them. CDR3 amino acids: CASSLVIRYNEQFF. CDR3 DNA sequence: TGTGCCAGCAGTTTGGTAATCCGTTACAATGAGCAGTTCTTC.

The CDR3 DNA sequence: TGTGCCAGCTCACGGGGGGAGGGCCACGAGCAGTACTTC. This sequence encodes CASSRGEGHEQYF. V is TRBV18 and J is TRBJ2-7, with TRBD2 identical over 7 bases. CDR3 length: 13 amino acids. CDR1 is KGHSH and CDR2 is LQKENI in the germline V gene. V lost 4 bases and J lost 5; bases outside the gene matches: 5.

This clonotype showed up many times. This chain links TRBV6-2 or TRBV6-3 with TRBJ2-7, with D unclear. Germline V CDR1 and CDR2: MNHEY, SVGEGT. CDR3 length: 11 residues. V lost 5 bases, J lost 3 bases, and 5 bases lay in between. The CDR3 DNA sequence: TGTGCCAGCAGTGACCGCTACGAGCAGTACTTC. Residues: CASSDRYEQYF.

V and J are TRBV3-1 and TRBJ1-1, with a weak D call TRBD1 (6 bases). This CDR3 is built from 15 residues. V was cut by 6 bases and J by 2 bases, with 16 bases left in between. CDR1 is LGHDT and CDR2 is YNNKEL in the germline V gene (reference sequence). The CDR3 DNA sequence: TGTGCCAGCAGGGGGAGGAAGGGGGGAAACACTGAAGCTTTCTTT. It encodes CASRGRKGGNTEAFF.

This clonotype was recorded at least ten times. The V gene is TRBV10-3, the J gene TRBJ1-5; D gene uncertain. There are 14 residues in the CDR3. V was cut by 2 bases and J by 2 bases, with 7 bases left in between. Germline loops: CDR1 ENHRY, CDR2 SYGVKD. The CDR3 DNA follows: TGTGCCATCAGTGAGACATCCCGCAATCAGCCCCAGCATTTT. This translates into CAISETSRNQPQHF.

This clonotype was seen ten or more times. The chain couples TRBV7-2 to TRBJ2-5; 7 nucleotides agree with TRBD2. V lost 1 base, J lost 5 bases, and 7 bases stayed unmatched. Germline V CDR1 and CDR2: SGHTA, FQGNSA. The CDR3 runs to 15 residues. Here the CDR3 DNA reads TGTGCCAGCAGCTTAGGCTCGGGAGGATGGGAGACCCAGTACTTC. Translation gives CASSLGSGGWETQYF.

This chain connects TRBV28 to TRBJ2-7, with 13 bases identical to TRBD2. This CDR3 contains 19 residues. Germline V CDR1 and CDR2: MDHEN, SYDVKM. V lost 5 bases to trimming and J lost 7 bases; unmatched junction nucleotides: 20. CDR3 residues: CASSGSGTSGTYLIGEQYF. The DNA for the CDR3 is TGTGCCAGCAGTGGTTCCGGGACTAGCGGGACCTATCTCATCGGGGAGCAGTACTTC.